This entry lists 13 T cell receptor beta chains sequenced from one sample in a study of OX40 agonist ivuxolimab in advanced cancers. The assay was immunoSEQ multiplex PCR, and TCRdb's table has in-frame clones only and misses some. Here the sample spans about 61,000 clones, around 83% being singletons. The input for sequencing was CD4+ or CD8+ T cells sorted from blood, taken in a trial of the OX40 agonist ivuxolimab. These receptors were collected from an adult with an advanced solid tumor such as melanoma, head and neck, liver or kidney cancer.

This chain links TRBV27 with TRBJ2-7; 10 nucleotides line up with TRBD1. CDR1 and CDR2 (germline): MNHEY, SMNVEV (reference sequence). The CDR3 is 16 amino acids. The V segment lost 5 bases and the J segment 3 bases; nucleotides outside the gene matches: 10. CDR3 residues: CASSGGLGQGNYEQYF. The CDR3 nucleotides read TGTGCCAGCAGTGGGGGCTTGGGACAGGGGAACTACGAGCAGTACTTC.

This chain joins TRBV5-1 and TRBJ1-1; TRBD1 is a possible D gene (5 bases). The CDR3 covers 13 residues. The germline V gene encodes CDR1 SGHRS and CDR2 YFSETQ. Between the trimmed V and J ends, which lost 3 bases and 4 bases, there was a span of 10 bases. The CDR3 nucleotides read TGCGCCAGCAGCTCCGTCGGGGGCACTGAAGCTTTCTTT. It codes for CASSSVGGTEAFF.

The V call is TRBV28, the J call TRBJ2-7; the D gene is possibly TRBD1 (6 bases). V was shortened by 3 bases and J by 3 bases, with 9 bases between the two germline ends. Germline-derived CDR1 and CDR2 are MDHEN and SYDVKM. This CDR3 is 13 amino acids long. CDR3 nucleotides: TGTGCCAGCAGTTTGGGGACAAACTACGAGCAGTACTTC. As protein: CASSLGTNYEQYF.

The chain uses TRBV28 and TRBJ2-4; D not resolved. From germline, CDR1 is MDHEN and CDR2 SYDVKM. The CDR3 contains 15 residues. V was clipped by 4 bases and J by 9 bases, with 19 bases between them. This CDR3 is CASSSPPDTTSIQYF. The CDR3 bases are TGTGCCAGCAGTTCCCCCCCCGACACAACAAGCATTCAGTACTTC. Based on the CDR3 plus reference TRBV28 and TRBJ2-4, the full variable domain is DVKVTQSSRYLVKRTGEKVFLECVQDMDHENMFWYRQDPGLGLRLIYFSYDVKMKEKGDIPEGYSVSREKKERFSLILESASTNQTSMYLCASSSPPDTTSIQYFGAGTRLSVL.

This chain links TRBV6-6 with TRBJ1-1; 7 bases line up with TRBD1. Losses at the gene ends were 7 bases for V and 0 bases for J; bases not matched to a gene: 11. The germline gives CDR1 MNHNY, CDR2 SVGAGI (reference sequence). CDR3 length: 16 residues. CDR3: CASIKGQGEVNTEAFF. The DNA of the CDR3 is TGTGCCAGCATTAAAGGGCAGGGGGAAGTGAACACTGAAGCTTTCTTT.

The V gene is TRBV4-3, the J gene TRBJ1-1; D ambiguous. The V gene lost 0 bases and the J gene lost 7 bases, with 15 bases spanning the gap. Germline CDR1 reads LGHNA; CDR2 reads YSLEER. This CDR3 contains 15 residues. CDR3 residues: CASSQDFGPWGEAFF. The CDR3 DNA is TGCGCCAGCAGCCAAGATTTCGGGCCATGGGGTGAAGCTTTCTTT.

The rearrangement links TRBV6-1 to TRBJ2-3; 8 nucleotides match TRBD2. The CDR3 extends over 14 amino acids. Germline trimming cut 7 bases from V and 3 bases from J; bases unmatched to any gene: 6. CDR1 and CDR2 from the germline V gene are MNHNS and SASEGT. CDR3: CASKGRGGTDTQYF. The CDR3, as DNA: TGTGCCAGCAAGGGTCGGGGGGGGACAGATACGCAGTATTTT.

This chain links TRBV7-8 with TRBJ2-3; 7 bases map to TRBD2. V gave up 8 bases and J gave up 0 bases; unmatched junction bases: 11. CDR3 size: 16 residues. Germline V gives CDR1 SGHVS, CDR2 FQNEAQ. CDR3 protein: CASGRGISPSTDTQYF. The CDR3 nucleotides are TGTGCCAGCGGGAGGGGAATTAGTCCTAGCACAGATACGCAGTATTTT.

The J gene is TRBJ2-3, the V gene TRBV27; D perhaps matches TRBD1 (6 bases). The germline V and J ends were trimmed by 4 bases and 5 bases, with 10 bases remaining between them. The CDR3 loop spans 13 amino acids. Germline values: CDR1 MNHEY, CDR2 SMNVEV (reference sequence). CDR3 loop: CASSSTGIDTQYF. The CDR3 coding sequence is TGTGCCAGCAGTTCCACAGGGATAGATACGCAGTATTTT.

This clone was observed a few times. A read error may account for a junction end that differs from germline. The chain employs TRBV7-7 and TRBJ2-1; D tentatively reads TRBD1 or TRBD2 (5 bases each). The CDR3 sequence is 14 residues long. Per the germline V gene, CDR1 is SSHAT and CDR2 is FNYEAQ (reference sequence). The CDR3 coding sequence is TGTGCTAGCAGCTTGGGGGACGGTTCGCATGAGCAGTTCTTC. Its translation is CASSLGDGSHEQFF.

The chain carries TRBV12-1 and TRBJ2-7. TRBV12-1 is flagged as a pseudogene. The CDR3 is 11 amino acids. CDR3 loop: CASSFRTDQYF. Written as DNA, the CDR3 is TGTGCCAGCAGCTTTCGGACGGACCAGTACTTC.

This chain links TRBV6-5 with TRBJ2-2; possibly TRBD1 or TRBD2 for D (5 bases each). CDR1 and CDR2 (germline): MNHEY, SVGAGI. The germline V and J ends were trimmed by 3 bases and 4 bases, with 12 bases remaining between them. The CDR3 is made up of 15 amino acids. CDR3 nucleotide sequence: TGTGCCAGCAGTTATAAGGCAGGGAGCACCGGGGAGCTGTTTTTT. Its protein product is CASSYKAGSTGELFF.

The CDR3 loop reads CASAGQEATEAFF. The CDR3 DNA sequence: TGTGCCAGCGCCGGACAGGAGGCCACTGAAGCTTTCTTT. The J gene is TRBJ1-1, the V gene TRBV18, with TRBD1 identical over 7 bases. Germline values: CDR1 KGHSH, CDR2 LQKENI. V was pared by 8 bases and J by 4 bases, with 7 bases of the junction left unmatched. The CDR3 length is 13 residues.